This TCR beta chain comes out of a study of beta chain features in type 1 diabetes (dated by TCRdb to between 2017 and 2018). Study-level background: Patients and healthy donors did not differ in mean age, gender distribution, total cell number or subset yield. Across all samples, 90 million to 130 million sorted cells were examined, and cell number per subset correlated strongly with RNA yield. The study compared the TCRB repertoires of sorted circulating CD4+ T cell subsets in recently diagnosed type 1 diabetes patients with those in matched healthy donors. Naive and central memory subsets were obtained from all 28 donors, but regulatory and stem cell-like memory subsets were isolated from only 8 patients and about 8 healthy donors.

This clone was observed a handful of times. This clone's antigen is unknown. There are no base qualities to consult, and no much larger clone falls within one base. From each donor, a single peripheral blood sample of approximately 0.11 L on average was drawn into heparinised tubes. Naive, central memory, regulatory and stem cell-like memory CD4+ T cells were sorted on a BD FACSAria II using a panel including CD45RO, CCR7, CD25, CD127, CD95 and CD27. Every sorted population had a purity above 95%. PBMCs were isolated right away by Lymphoprep density gradient centrifugation and were stained directly, without culture. So that batch effects would be minimized, each experiment stained and sorted samples in pairs, pairing one healthy donor with one patient. The entire amount of isolated RNA was reverse transcribed using the High Capacity cDNA Reverse Transcription Kit, so the sequenced TCRB transcripts were expressed ones. Naive, central memory and regulatory T cell samples underwent deep immunoSEQ sequencing, averaging about 3.57 million total reads per sample. Sorted cells were lysed in RLT buffer and RNA was extracted with DNase-treated RNeasy Micro or Mini kits, depending on cell number. Each cell subset was processed on its own to prevent cross-contamination, while patient and healthy donor samples were processed together. The immunoSEQ multiplex PCR was used to amplify TCRB sequences from cDNA, yielding 87-bp fragments that span the CDR3 region. Amplicons were sequenced on the Illumina HiSeq platform. The authors' analysis ran thus. PCR bias was corrected computationally using synthetic template baselines, and reads within Hamming distance 2 were collapsed, with unmergeable singletons discarded. By aligning reads against IMGT, V, D and J genes, CDR3 length, and insertions or deletions at six rearrangement sites were assigned. Within each subset, clonotype counts were normalized to sorted cell number, and only after that were true diversity and Gini coefficients computed with the tcR R package. Repertoire sharing was quantified using the overlap coefficient calculated on TCRB nucleotide sequences. As a proxy for the pre-selection repertoire, out-of-frame TCRB sequences from naive cells were analyzed. Imported from immuneACCESS, the table was reduced by TCRdb to in-frame sequences with V and J called. These copies leave out some clones; in studies compared against another copy, an unresolved V gene accounts for under half, and the cause of the remainder is not known. The DNA gave D and trimming, while V, J and clone size come from that table. This sample comprises roughly 240,000 clones, 13% to 15% of them detected only once. The ten biggest clones cover roughly 0.024% of the sample.

Broad study findings and their caveats: PCR may preferentially amplify shorter templates, but because patient and control samples were amplified and corrected together, any resulting skew would affect both groups equally. HLA sub-analyses involved small numbers of individuals, so any influence of HLA type on TCRB rearrangement remained unresolved. Type 1 diabetes patients showed a moderate but significant shortening of TCRB CDR3 length in all four CD4+ subsets. Because cDNA was sequenced instead of genomic DNA, activated cells with high expression could be over-represented, although the groups did not differ in activation or CD3 levels. At VDJ recombination sites, type 1 diabetes patients had fewer insertions and more deleted nucleotides, which implies abnormalities in thymic rearrangement. Naive, central memory and regulatory TCRB repertoires appeared to be more alike among patients than among healthy donors.

The germline V gene yields MDHEN for CDR1 and SYDVKM for CDR2. The CDR3 runs 13 residues from the cysteine to the phenylalanine. Only the CDR3 part of the read is kept: 39 bases, read in frame from the first base. V loses 6 bases at its end and J loses 6 bases; junction bases beyond the gene matches: 5. The sample consisted of naive CD4+ T cells from blood. According to the study, the label for this sample's cell subset or site signals: true naive CD4+ T cells. Recombination joined TRBV28 with TRBJ1-1; a stretch of 9 junction bases matches TRBD1. This clonotype was sampled from a woman aged 40-49 years in good health. The CDR3 region reads CASRSGQGSEAFF. The DNA reads as follows: TGTGCCAGCAGGTCTGGACAGGGGTCTGAAGCTTTCTTT.